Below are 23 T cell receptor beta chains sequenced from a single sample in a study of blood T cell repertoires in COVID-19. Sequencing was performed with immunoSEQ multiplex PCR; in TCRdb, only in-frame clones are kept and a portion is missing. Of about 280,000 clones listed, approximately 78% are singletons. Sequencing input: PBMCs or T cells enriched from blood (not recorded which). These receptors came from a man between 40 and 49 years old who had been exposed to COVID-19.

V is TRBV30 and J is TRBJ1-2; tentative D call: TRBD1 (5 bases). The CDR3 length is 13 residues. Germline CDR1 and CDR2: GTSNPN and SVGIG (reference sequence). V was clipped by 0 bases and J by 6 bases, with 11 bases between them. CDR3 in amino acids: CAWSVGGLDGYTF. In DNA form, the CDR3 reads TGTGCCTGGAGTGTGGGGGGTCTAGATGGCTACACCTTC. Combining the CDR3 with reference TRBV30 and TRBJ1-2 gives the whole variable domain SQTIHQWPATLVQPVGSPLSLECTVEGTSNPNLYWYRQAAGRGLQLLFYSVGIGQISSEVPQNLSASRPQDRQFILSSKKLLLSDSGFYLCAWSVGGLDGYTFGSGTRLTVV.

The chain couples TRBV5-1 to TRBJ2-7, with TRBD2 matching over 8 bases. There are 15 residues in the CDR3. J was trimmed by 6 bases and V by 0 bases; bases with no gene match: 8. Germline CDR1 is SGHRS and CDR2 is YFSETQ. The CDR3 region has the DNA TGCGCCAGCAGCTTGGAAAGCGGGAGCGGGGGCGAGCAGTACTTC. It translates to CASSLESGSGGEQYF.

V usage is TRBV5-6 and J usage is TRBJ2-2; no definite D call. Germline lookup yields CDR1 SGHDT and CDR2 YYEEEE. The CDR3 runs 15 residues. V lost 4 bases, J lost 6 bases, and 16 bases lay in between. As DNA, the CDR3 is TGTGCCAGCAGCCTTTTTAACTTCTTGGCCGGGGAGCTGTTTTTT. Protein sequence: CASSLFNFLAGELFF.

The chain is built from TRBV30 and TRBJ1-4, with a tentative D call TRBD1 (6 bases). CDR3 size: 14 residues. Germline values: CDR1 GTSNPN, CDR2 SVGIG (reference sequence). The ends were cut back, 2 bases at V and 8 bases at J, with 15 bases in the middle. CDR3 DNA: TGTGCCTGGAGTTCGGGGGGCGCAGGGGAAAAACTGTTTTTT. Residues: CAWSSGGAGEKLFF.

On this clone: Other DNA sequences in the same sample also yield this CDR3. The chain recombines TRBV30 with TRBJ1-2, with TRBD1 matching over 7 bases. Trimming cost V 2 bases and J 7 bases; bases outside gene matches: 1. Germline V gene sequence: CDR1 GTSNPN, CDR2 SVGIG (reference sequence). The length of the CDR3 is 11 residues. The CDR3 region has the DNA TGTGCCTGGAGTCCAGGGGGTGGCTACACCTTC. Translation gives CAWSPGGGYTF.

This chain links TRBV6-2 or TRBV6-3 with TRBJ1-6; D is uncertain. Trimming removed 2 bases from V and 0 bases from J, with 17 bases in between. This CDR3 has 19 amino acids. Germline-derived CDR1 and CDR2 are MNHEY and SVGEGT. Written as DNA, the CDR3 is TGTGCCAGCAGTTACAGCCGCGGTAGCCAATCCTCCTATAATTCACCCCTCCACTTT. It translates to CASSYSRGSQSSYNSPLHF.

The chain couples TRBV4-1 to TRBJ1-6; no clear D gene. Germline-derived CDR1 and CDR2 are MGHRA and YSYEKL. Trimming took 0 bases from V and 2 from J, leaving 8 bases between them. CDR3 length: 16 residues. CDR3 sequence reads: CASSQDYGTYNSPLHF. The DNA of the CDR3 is TGCGCCAGCAGCCAAGATTACGGGACCTATAATTCACCCCTCCACTTT.

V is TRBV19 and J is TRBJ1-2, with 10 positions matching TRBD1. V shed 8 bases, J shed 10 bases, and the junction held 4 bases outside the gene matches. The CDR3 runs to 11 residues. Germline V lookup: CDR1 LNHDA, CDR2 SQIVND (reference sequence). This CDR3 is CASRGTGDYTF. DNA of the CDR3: TGTGCCAGTCGGGGGACAGGGGACTACACCTTC.

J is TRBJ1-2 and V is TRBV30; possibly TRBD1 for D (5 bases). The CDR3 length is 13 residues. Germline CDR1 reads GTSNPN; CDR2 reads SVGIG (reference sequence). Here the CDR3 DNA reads TGTGCACAACGCGGGGACCCGGCCTATGGCTACACCTTC. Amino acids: CAQRGDPAYGYTF. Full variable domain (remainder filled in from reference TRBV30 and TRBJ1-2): SQTIHQWPATLVQPVGSPLSLECTVEGTSNPNLYWYRQAAGRGLQLLFYSVGIGQISSEVPQNLSASRPQDRQFILSSKKLLLSDSGFYLCAQRGDPAYGYTFGSGTRLTVV.

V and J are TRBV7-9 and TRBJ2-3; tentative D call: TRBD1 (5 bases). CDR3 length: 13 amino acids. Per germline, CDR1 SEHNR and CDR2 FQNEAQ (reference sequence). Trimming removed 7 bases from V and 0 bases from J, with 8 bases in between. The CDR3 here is CASNGASTDTQYF. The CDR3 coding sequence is TGTGCCAGCAATGGGGCTAGCACAGATACGCAGTATTTT.

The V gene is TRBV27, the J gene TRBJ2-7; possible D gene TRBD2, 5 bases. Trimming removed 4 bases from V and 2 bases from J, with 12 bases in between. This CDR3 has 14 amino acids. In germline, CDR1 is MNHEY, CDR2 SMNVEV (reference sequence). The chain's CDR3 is CASSSTIGTYEQYF. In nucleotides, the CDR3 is TGTGCCAGCAGTTCAACAATCGGGACCTACGAGCAGTACTTC.

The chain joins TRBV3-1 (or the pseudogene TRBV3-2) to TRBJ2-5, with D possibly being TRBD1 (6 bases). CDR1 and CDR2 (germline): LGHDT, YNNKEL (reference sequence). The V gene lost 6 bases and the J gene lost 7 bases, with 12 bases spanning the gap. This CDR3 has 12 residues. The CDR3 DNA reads TGTGCCAGCAGACAGGGCATTGGGACCCAGTACTTC. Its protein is CASRQGIGTQYF.

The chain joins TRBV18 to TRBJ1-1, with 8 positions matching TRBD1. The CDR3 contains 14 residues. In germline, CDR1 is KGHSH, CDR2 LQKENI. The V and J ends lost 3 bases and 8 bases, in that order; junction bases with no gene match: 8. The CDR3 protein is CASSPGQGGVEAFF. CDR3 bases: TGTGCCAGCTCACCCGGACAGGGAGGGGTGGAAGCTTTCTTT.

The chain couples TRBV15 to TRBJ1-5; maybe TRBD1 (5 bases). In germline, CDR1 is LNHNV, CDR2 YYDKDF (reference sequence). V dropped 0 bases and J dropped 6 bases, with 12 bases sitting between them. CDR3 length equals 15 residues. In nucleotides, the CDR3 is TGTGCCACCAGCAGAGATATTGGGGGAGGTCAGCCCCAGCATTTT. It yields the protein CATSRDIGGGQPQHF.

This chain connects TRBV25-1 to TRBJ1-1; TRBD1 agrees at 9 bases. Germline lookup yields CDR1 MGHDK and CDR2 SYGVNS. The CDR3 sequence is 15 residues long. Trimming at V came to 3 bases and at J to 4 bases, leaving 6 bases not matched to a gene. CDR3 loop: CASSDGGQGSTEAFF. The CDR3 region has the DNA TGTGCCAGCAGTGATGGGGGACAGGGATCCACTGAAGCTTTCTTT.

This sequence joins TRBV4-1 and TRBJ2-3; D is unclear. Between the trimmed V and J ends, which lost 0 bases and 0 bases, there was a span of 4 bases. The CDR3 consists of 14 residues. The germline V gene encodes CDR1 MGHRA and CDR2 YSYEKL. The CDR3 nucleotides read TGCGCCAGCAGCCAAGAACGGAGCACAGATACGCAGTATTTT. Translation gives CASSQERSTDTQYF.

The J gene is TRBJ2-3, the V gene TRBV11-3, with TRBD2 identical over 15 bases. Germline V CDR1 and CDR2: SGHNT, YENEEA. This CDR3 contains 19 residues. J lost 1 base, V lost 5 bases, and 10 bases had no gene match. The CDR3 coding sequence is TGTGCCAGCAGCACCTGGCGGACTAGCGGGAGGGGCCGCACAGATACGCAGTATTTT. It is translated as CASSTWRTSGRGRTDTQYF.

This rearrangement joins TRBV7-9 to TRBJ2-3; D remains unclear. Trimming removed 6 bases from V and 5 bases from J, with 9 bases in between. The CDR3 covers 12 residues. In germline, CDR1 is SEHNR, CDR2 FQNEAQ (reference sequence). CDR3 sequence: CASRSLEDTQYF. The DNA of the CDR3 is TGTGCCAGCAGGAGCCTAGAAGATACGCAGTATTTT.

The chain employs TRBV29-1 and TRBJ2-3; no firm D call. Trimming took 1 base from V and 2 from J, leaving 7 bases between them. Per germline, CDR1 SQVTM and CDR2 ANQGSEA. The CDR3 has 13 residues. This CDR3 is CSVEGRYTDTQYF. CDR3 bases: TGCAGCGTTGAAGGGCGGTACACAGATACGCAGTATTTT.

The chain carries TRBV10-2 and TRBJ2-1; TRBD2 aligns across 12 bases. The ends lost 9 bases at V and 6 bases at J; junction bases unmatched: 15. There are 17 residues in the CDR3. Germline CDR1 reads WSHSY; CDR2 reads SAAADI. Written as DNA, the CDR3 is TGCGCCAGTAATATTGCACCGGGACTAGCGGGCCGCAATGAGCAGTTCTTC. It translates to CASNIAPGLAGRNEQFF.

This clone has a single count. CDR3 coding DNA: TGCAGCGTTGTGCCAGCGGGATTGGTGAGATACAATGAGCAGTTCTTC. It encodes CSVVPAGLVRYNEQFF. The V gene is TRBV29-1, the J gene TRBJ2-1, with 7 nucleotides matching TRBD2. This CDR3 contains 16 residues. V gave up 4 bases and J gave up 4 bases; unmatched junction bases: 13. Per the germline V gene, CDR1 is SQVTM and CDR2 is ANQGSEA.

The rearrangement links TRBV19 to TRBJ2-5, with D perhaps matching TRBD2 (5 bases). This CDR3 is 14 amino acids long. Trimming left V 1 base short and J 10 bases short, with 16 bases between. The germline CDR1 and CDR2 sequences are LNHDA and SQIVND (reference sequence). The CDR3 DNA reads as TGTGCCAGTAGTATAGGAGGGCCGAGGAGTGACCAGTACTTC. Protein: CASSIGGPRSDQYF.

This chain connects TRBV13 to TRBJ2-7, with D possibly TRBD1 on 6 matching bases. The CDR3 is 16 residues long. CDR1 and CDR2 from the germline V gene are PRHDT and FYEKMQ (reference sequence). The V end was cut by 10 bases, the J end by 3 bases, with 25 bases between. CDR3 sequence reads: CANHQGTSIPIYEQYF. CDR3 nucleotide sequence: TGTGCCAACCATCAGGGGACCTCAATTCCCATCTACGAGCAGTACTTC.